A single sample is the source of the 13 T cell receptor beta chains below, sequenced in a study of cytomegalovirus exposure and HLA in healthy donors. Primers: 60 Vbeta forward and 13 Jbeta reverse. Sequencing was performed with immunoSEQ multiplex PCR; in TCRdb, only in-frame clones are kept and a portion is missing. The sample consists of about 120,000 clones, 50% to 75% of them appearing once. The sequenced material came from PBMCs. All receptors come from a woman aged 40 to 55 in good health and CMV-seropositive.

V gene TRBV2 combines with J gene TRBJ2-1; D is possibly TRBD2 (6 bases). CDR3 size: 12 residues. Between the trimmed V and J ends, which lost 4 bases and 8 bases, there was a span of 9 bases. In germline, CDR1 is SNHLY, CDR2 FYNNEI. DNA of the CDR3: TGTGCCAGCAGTGGGCCGGGGGATGAGCAGTTCTTC. Amino acids: CASSGPGDEQFF.

There are a few counts of this clone. The rearrangement uses TRBV6-5 and TRBJ1-2; TRBD1 matches at 11 bases. The CDR3 totals 13 residues. Germline V gene lookup returns CDR1 MNHEY and CDR2 SVGAGI. The trim removed 10 bases at V and 4 bases at J, leaving 5 bases unmatched. The CDR3 spells CATRTGGVYGYTF. The CDR3 DNA reads as TGTGCCACCCGGACAGGGGGCGTCTATGGCTACACCTTC.

This sequence joins TRBV6-5 and TRBJ2-1; TRBD1 matches at 8 bases. Germline V gives CDR1 MNHEY, CDR2 SVGAGI. There are 15 residues in the CDR3. J lost 0 bases, V lost 6 bases, and 4 bases had no gene match. CDR3 DNA: TGTGCCAGCAGAGACACAGGGGGCTCCTACAATGAGCAGTTCTTC. As protein: CASRDTGGSYNEQFF.

The chain has TRBV11-2 and TRBJ2-1, with 7 bases that match TRBD1. The CDR3 is made up of 14 amino acids. Germline V CDR1 and CDR2: SGHAT, FQNNGV. The ends lost 2 bases at V and 6 bases at J; junction bases unmatched: 4. Here the CDR3 DNA reads TGTGCCAGCAGCTTAAACAGGGGTAGCAATGAGCAGTTCTTC. Residues: CASSLNRGSNEQFF.

The CDR3 here is CASSQEAGTAYNEQFF. In DNA, the CDR3 is TGTGCCAGCAGCCAAGAAGCAGGGACAGCCTACAATGAGCAGTTCTTC. The gene calls are TRBV4-2 and TRBJ2-1; TRBD1 agrees at 7 bases. The CDR3 consists of 16 residues. J gave up 2 bases and V 0 bases, and 4 bases lay outside the gene matches. Germline V gives CDR1 LGHNA, CDR2 YNFKEQ.

This clone turned up a few times. The chain carries TRBV7-9 and TRBJ1-2; 8 bases line up with TRBD1. Germline CDR1 reads SEHNR; CDR2 reads FQNEAQ (reference sequence). The J segment lost 3 bases and the V segment lost 5 bases, leaving 8 bases of the junction unmatched. The CDR3 length is 15 residues. CDR3 loop: CASSQGAGGDYGYTF. In nucleotides, the CDR3 is TGTGCCAGCAGCCAGGGGGCAGGGGGCGACTATGGCTACACCTTC.

The gene calls are TRBV29-1 and TRBJ1-2; TRBD1 aligns across 7 bases. Germline V lookup: CDR1 SQVTM, CDR2 ANQGSEA. With V trimmed by 5 bases and J by 6 bases, 6 bases remained unmatched. The CDR3 is made up of 12 amino acids. The DNA of the CDR3 is TGCAGCGTTTGGATGCAGGGGGATGGCTACACCTTC. As protein: CSVWMQGDGYTF.

The rearrangement links TRBV19 to TRBJ1-1; TRBD1 matches at 7 bases. This CDR3 is built from 14 residues. V was clipped by 9 bases and J by 3 bases; unmatched bases: 10. Germline V CDR1 and CDR2: LNHDA, SQIVND (reference sequence). CDR3 nucleotides: TGTGCCAGGGTACCGGGACAGACTTACACTGAAGCTTTCTTT. This sequence encodes CARVPGQTYTEAFF.

The rearrangement links TRBV19 to TRBJ2-2; 8 nucleotides agree with TRBD1. Germline V gene data show CDR1 as LNHDA and CDR2 as SQIVND (reference sequence). V dropped 5 bases and J dropped 2; count of bases not matched to a gene: 10. This CDR3 has 17 residues. CDR3 residues: CASSQRSGGANTGELFF. CDR3 nucleotides: TGTGCCAGTAGTCAACGGTCAGGGGGCGCCAACACCGGGGAGCTGTTTTTT. Full variable domain (outside the CDR3, taken from reference TRBV19 and TRBJ2-2): DGGITQSPKYLFRKEGQNVTLSCEQNLNHDAMYWYRQDPGQGLRLIYYSQIVNDFQKGDIAEGYSVSREKKESFPLTVTSAQKNPTAFYLCASSQRSGGANTGELFFGEGSRLTVL.

J is TRBJ2-1 and V is TRBV7-2, with 7 bases aligning to TRBD2. Trimming took 3 bases from V and 10 from J; bases not matched to a gene: 6. CDR1 is SGHTA and CDR2 is FQGNSA in the germline V gene. This CDR3 has 13 amino acids. Written as DNA, the CDR3 is TGTGCCAGCAGCTTGGACTGGGGGGGGGAGCAGTTCTTC. Its translation is CASSLDWGGEQFF.

CDR3 region: CASSSTGPKETQYF. The CDR3 DNA sequence: TGTGCCAGCAGCTCGACAGGACCGAAAGAGACCCAGTACTTC. The chain uses TRBV7-6 and TRBJ2-5, with a weak D call TRBD1 (6 bases). This CDR3 has 14 amino acids. The V gene lost 4 bases and the J gene lost 3 bases, with 12 bases spanning the gap. CDR1 is SGHVS and CDR2 is FNYEAQ in the germline V gene.

The rearrangement links TRBV2 to TRBJ2-7, with D possibly TRBD1 on 6 matching bases. Germline V CDR1 and CDR2: SNHLY, FYNNEI. The germline V and J ends were trimmed by 8 bases and 1 base, with 12 bases remaining between them. The CDR3 has 13 residues. The CDR3 region has the DNA TGTGCCAGCCGGCCCCAGGGGTCCTACGAGCAGTACTTC. Translated: CASRPQGSYEQYF.

The table lists this clone with a few counts. Germline and junction disagree at one end, which may indicate a read error. This chain connects TRBV7-9 to TRBJ1-4, with D uncertain. Germline assignment: CDR1 SEHNR and CDR2 FQNEAQ (reference sequence). The CDR3 loop spans 14 amino acids. The DNA of the CDR3 is TGTTCCAGCAGCTTAGGTGTAAACAACGAAAAACTGTTTTTT. Encoded protein: CSSSLGVNNEKLFF.